These T cell receptor beta chains were read from a single sample in a study of OX40 agonist ivuxolimab in advanced cancers. Profiled with immunoSEQ multiplex PCR; TCRdb holds only in-frame clones, not every one. The table records about 79,000 clones, approximately 92% of them present only once. Specimen: CD4+ or CD8+ T cells sorted from blood, collected in a trial of the OX40 agonist ivuxolimab. The source is an adult with an advanced solid tumor such as melanoma, head and neck, liver or kidney cancer. Both conserved end residues are part of each CDR3. The order of the fields is D gene, J gene, clone size, V gene, CDR3 protein, CDR3 DNA. D genes are given only for firm matches. Clone size is shown for a subset of rows, as once, few, many or a class of expanded clone.

>TRBD1|TRBJ1-2|NA|TRBV28
CASSSHRHRGNYGYTF
TGTGCCAGCAGTTCGCACCGGCACAGGGGCAACTATGGCTACACCTTC
>TRBD1|TRBJ2-7|NA|TRBV19
CASSIRDSAYEQYF
TGTGCCAGTAGTATCCGGGACAGTGCCTACGAGCAGTACTTC
>NA|TRBJ2-2|NA|TRBV19
CASSTRPRVSAGELFF
TGTGCCAGTAGTACCCGCCCCAGGGTTTCCGCCGGGGAGCTGTTTTTT
>NA|TRBJ2-2|NA|TRBV25-1
CASSVTGLSGELFF
TGTGCCAGCAGTGTAACAGGGTTGAGCGGGGAGCTGTTTTTT
>TRBD2|TRBJ2-7|NA|TRBV2
CASSEAGGVTYEQYF
TGTGCCAGCAGTGAAGCGGGGGGGGTGACCTACGAGCAGTACTTC
>NA|TRBJ2-7|NA|TRBV11-3
CASSLVQGTGRYEQYF
TGTGCCAGCAGCTTAGTGCAAGGGACGGGGCGCTACGAGCAGTACTTC
>TRBD1|TRBJ2-7|NA|TRBV11-3
CASSLVQGASEQYF
TGTGCCAGCAGCTTAGTCCAGGGGGCCAGCGAGCAGTACTTC
>NA|TRBJ2-7|NA|TRBV6-5
CASSLLTDGRYEQYF
TGTGCCAGCAGTCTCCTAACGGACGGACGCTACGAGCAGTACTTC
>NA|TRBJ2-3|NA|TRBV19
CASSMTDTQYF
TGTGCCAGTAGTATGACTGATACGCAGTATTTT
>NA|TRBJ2-7|NA|TRBV28
CASSLPGYEQYF
TGTGCCAGCAGTTTGCCCGGTTACGAGCAGTACTTC
>NA|TRBJ1-5|NA|TRBV29-1
CSVGSASQPQHF
TGCAGCGTTGGGTCGGCGAGTCAGCCCCAGCATTTT
>NA|TRBJ2-5|few|TRBV10-3
CAISDLRETQYF
TGTGCCATCAGTGACCTCCGGGAGACCCAGTACTTC
>NA|TRBJ2-7|NA|TRBV19
CASSRVLTGGSYEQYF
TGTGCCAGTAGCCGAGTACTGACAGGCGGGAGCTACGAGCAGTACTTC
>NA|TRBJ2-7|NA|TRBV18
CASSPPPGYEQYF
TGTGCCAGCTCACCACCGCCGGGATACGAGCAGTACTTC
>NA|TRBJ2-3|NA|TRBV4-1
CASSQIGTELGTDTQYF
TGCGCCAGCAGCCAAATCGGGACGGAACTCGGCACAGATACGCAGTATTTT
>TRBD1|TRBJ2-2|NA|TRBV5-1
CASSFQGETGELFF
TGCGCCAGCAGCTTCCAGGGGGAGACCGGGGAGCTGTTTTTT
>TRBD1|TRBJ1-5|NA|TRBV30
CAWSQGGYSNQPQHF
TGTGCCTGGAGCCAGGGGGGGTATAGCAATCAGCCCCAGCATTTT
>NA|TRBJ1-3|NA|TRBV30
CAWAPWEQVVSGNTIYF
TGTGCCTGGGCCCCATGGGAACAGGTGGTCTCTGGAAACACCATATATTTT
>NA|TRBJ2-1|NA|TRBV7-3
CASSLGLVSDNEQFF
TGTGCCAGCAGCTTAGGCCTAGTCTCGGACAATGAGCAGTTCTTC
>TRBD2|TRBJ2-6|NA|TRBV30
CAWSDEGGGPLSGANVLTF
TGTGCCTGGAGTGACGAAGGCGGGGGGCCCCTCTCTGGGGCCAACGTCCTGACTTTC
>NA|TRBJ1-4|once|TRBV4-3
CASSQVGTNEKLFF
TGCGCCAGCAGCCAAGTGGGGACTAATGAAAAACTGTTTTTT
>NA|TRBJ1-5|NA|TRBV2
CASSDSLSGNQPQHF
TGCGCCAGCAGTGATTCATTGTCAGGGAATCAGCCCCAGCATTTT
>TRBD1|TRBJ2-3|NA|TRBV6-5
CASRNRDSRTDTQYF
TGTGCCAGCAGAAACCGGGACAGCCGCACAGATACGCAGTATTTT
>TRBD1|TRBJ2-7|NA|TRBV4-3
CASSRDRGYEQYF
TGCGCCAGCAGCCGAGACAGGGGCTACGAGCAGTACTTC